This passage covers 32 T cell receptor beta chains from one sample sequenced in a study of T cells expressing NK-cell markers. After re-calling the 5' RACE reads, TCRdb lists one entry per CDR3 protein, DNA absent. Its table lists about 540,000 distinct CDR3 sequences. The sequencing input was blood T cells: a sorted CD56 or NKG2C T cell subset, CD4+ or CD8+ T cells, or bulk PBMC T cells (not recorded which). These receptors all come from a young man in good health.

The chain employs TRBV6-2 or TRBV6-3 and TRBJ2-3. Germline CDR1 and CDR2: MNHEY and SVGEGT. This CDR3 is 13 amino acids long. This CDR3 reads CASGAASTDTQYF.

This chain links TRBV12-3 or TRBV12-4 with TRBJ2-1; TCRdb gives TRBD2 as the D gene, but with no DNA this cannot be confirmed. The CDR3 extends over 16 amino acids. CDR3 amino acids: CASSTRLAGVLNEQFF.

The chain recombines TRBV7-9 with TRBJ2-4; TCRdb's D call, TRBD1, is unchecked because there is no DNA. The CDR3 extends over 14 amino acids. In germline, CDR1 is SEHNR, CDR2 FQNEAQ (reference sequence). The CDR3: CASSWGGAKNIQYF.

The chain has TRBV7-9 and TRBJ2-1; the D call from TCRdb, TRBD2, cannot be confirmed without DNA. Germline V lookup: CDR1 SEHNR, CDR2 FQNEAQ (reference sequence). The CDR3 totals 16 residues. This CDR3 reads CASSLGAGGPIDEQFF.

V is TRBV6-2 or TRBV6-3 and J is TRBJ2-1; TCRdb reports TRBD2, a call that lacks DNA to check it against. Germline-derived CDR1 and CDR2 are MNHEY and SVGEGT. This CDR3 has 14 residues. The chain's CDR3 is CASSRTSLRNEQFF.

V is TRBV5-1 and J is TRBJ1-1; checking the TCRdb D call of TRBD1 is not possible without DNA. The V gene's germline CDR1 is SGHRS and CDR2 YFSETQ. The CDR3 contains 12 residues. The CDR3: CASGSGRTEAFF.

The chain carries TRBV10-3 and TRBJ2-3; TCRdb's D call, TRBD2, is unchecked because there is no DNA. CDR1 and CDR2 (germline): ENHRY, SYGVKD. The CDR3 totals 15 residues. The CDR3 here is CAIYGGGPFPDTQYF.

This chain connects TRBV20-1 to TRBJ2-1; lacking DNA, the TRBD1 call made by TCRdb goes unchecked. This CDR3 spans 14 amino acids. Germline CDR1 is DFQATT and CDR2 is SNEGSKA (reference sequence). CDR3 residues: CSARVPSLQVGQFF.

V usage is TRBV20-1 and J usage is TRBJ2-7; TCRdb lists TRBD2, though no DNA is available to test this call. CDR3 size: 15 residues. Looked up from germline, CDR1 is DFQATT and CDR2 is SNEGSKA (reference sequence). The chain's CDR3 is CSALVRGGSVYEQYF.

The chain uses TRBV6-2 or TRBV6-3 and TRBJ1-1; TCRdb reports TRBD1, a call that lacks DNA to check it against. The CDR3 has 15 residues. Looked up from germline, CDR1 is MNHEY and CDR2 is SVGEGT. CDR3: CASSQFRGGNTEAFF.

CDR3 in amino acids: CSAREIGTPLYGYTF. The V call is TRBV20-1, the J call TRBJ1-2; the D call of TRBD1 rests on TCRdb alone, since no DNA is present to check it. CDR1 is DFQATT and CDR2 is SNEGSKA in the germline V gene (reference sequence). The CDR3 spans 15 residues.

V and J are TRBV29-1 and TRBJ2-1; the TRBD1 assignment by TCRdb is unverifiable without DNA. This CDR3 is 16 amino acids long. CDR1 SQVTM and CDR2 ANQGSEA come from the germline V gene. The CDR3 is CSVKPGGGGSKDEQFF.

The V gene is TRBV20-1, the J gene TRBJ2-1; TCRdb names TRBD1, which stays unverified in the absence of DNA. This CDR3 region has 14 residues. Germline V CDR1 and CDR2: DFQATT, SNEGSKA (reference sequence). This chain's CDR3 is CSAGQGGSYNEQFF.

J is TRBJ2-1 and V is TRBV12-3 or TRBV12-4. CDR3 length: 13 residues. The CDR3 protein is CASLAADYNEQFF.

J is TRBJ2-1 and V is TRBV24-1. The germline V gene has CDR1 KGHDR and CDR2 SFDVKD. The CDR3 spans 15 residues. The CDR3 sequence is CATSDTAGVYNEQFF.

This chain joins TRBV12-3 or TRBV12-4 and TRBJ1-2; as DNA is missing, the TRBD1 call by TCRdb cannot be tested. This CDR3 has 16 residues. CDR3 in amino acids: CVTAPRDRSSNYGYTF.

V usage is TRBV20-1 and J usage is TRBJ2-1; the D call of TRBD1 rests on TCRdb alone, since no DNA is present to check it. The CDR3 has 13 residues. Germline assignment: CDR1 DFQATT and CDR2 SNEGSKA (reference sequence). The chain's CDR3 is CSASPGQNNEQFF.

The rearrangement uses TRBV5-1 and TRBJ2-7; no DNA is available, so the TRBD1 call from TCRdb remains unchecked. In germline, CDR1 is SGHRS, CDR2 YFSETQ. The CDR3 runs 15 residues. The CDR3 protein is CASSLVPGQVREQYF.

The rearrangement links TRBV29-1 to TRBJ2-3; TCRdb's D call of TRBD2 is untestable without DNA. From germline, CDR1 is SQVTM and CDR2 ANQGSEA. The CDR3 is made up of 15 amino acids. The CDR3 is CSVEDSTRPTDTQYF.

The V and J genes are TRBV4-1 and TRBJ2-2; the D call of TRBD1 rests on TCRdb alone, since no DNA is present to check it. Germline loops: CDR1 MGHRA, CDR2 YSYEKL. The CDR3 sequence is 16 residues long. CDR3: CASSHIQGRSTGELFF.

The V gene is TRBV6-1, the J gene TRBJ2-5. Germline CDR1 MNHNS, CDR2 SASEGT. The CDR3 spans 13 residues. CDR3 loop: CASSGNRAETQYF.

CDR3: CASSSNPLAGVAVELFF. The rearrangement uses TRBV12-3 or TRBV12-4 and TRBJ2-2; the TCRdb D gene call, TRBD2, has no DNA to confirm it. The CDR3 has 17 residues.

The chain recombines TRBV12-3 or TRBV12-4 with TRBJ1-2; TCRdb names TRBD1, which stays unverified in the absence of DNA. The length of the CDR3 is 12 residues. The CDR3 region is CASSPGEVGYTF.

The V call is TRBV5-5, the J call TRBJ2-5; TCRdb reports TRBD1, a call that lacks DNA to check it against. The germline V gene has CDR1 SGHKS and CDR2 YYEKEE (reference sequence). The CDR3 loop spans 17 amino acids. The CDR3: CASSLGGGGSPTETQYF.

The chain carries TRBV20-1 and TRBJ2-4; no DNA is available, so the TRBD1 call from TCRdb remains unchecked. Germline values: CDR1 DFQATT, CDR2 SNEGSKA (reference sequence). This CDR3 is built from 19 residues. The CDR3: CSARDMWTGGREAKNIQYF.

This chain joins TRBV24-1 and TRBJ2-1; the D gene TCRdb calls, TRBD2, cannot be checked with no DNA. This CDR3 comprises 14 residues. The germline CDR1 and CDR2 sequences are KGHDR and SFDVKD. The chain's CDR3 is CATSYGLAGGEQFF.

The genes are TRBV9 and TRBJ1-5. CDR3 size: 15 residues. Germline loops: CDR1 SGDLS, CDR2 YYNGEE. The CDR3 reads CASSETAYSNQPQHF.

The CDR3 sequence: CSVELAGERTLSYEQYF. The chain couples TRBV29-1 to TRBJ2-7; TCRdb outputs TRBD2, but without DNA this stays unchecked. There are 17 residues in the CDR3. CDR1 is SQVTM and CDR2 is ANQGSEA in the germline V gene.

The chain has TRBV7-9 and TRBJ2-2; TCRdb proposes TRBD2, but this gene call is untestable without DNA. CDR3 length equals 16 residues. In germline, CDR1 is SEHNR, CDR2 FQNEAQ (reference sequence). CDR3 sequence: CASISGREDSTGELFF.

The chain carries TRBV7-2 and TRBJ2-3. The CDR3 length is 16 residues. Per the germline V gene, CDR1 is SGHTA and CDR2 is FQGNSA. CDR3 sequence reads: CASSLAPASGTDTQYF.

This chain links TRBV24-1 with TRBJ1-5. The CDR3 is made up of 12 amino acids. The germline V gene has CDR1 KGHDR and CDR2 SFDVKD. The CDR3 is CATSDLNKPQHF.

The CDR3 reads CATSDLGQGIDEQFF. V usage is TRBV24-1 and J usage is TRBJ2-1; TCRdb returns TRBD1, unconfirmable since there is no DNA. Germline V lookup: CDR1 KGHDR, CDR2 SFDVKD. The CDR3 runs 15 residues.